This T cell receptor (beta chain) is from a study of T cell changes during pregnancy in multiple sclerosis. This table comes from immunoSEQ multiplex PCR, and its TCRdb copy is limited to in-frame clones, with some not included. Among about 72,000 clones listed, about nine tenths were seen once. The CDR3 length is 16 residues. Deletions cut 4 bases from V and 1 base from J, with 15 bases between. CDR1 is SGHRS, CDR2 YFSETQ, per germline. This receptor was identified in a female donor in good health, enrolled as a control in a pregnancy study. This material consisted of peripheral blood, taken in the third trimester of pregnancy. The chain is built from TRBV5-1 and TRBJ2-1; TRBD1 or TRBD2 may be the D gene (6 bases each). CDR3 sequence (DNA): TGCGCCAGCAGCATGGGGGGCCGTCATTCCTACAATGAGCAGTTCTTC. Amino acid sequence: CASSMGGRHSYNEQFF.